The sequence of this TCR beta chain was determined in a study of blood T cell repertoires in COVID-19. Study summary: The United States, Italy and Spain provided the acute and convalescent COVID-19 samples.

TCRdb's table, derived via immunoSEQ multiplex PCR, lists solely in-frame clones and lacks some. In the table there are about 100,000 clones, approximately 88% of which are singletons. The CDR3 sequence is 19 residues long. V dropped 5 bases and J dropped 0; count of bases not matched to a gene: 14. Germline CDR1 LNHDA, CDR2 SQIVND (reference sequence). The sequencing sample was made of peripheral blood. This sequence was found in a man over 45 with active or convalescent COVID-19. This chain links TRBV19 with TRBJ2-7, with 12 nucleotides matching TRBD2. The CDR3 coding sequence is TGTGCCAGTAGTGACTCTCCCGGACTAGCGGGACTTGCCTCCTACGAGCAGTACTTC. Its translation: CASSDSPGLAGLASYEQYF.